One sample yielded the 17 T cell receptor beta chains listed below, sequenced in a study of CD8+ T cells in alopecia areata. Investigators isolated RNA and reverse transcribed it into cDNA to act as the sequencing template. Profiling relied on immunoSEQ multiplex PCR, and the TCRdb table lists in-frame clones only, not all of them. The table shows some 170,000 clones, with roughly 53% occurring only once. The treatment here: oral pan-JAK inhibitor, 5-10 mg twice daily. The sequencing used CD8+ T cells sorted from blood, collected at week 24, from a patient treated with tofacitinib. These receptor sequences come from a human donor with alopecia areata.

J is TRBJ2-7 and V is TRBV5-1; D is ambiguous. Germline V gene sequence: CDR1 SGHRS, CDR2 YFSETQ. V lost 5 bases and J lost 0, with 3 bases in between. The length of the CDR3 is 11 residues. The CDR3 DNA is TGCGCCAGCAGAAGCTCCTACGAGCAGTACTTC. Its protein product is CASRSSYEQYF. The entire variable domain, with the rest obtained from reference TRBV5-1 and TRBJ2-7, is as follows: KAGVTQTPRYLIKTRGQQVTLSCSPISGHRSVSWYQQTPGQGLQFLFEYFSETQRNKGNFPGRFSGRQFSNSRSEMNVSTLELGDSALYLCASRSSYEQYFGPGTRLTVT.

CDR3 residues: CASSPSGDEQFF. The CDR3 DNA is TGTGCCAGCTCCCCCTCAGGGGATGAGCAGTTCTTC. The genes are TRBV6-5 and TRBJ2-1; D is possibly TRBD1 (6 bases). V was trimmed by 8 bases and J by 8 bases, leaving 13 bases between them. Germline V gene lookup returns CDR1 MNHEY and CDR2 SVGAGI. This CDR3 region has 12 residues.

This sequence joins TRBV30 and TRBJ1-1; 7 nucleotides line up with TRBD1. V was clipped by 3 bases and J by 5 bases; unmatched bases: 6. The CDR3 spans 13 residues. The germline V gene has CDR1 GTSNPN and CDR2 SVGIG (reference sequence). CDR3 sequence reads: CAWSRDSGTEAFF. The DNA for the CDR3 is TGTGCCTGGAGCCGGGACAGTGGAACTGAAGCTTTCTTT.

The chain couples TRBV5-6 to TRBJ1-6; D unresolved. Trimming pared 3 bases from V and 14 bases from J, leaving 15 bases between. Germline V gene sequence: CDR1 SGHDT, CDR2 YYEEEE. This CDR3 region has 13 residues. The CDR3, as DNA: TGTGCCAGCAGCTCCGGTTCTTCTAGGACCCTCCACTTT. Its translation: CASSSGSSRTLHF.

A few counts support this clone. V and J are TRBV4-1 and TRBJ1-1; D uncertain. In germline, CDR1 is MGHRA, CDR2 YSYEKL. The germline V and J ends were trimmed by 0 bases and 1 base, with 12 bases remaining between them. The CDR3 loop spans 16 amino acids. The chain's CDR3 is CASSQEGAPSNTEAFF. The CDR3 region has the DNA TGCGCCAGCAGCCAAGAGGGCGCCCCTTCGAACACTGAAGCTTTCTTT.

A single count supports this clone. This sequence joins TRBV4-1 and TRBJ2-3; D is uncertain. The V end lost 0 bases, the J end lost 4 bases, and 11 bases lay between the germline ends. Germline loops: CDR1 MGHRA, CDR2 YSYEKL. This CDR3 contains 15 residues. The CDR3 DNA is TGCGCCAGCAGCCAAGATAAGGCCAGTTCAGATACGCAGTATTTT. Amino acids: CASSQDKASSDTQYF.

About this clone itself: The sample contains more than one DNA sequence encoding this CDR3. The chain is built from TRBV30 and TRBJ2-7; the D is unclear. Trimming removed 0 bases at V and 1 base at J, with 7 bases between. CDR1 and CDR2 from the germline V gene are GTSNPN and SVGIG (reference sequence). CDR3 length: 13 residues. The CDR3: CAWSVGGSYEQYF. The CDR3 coding sequence is TGTGCCTGGAGTGTTGGCGGATCCTACGAGCAGTACTTC.

The J gene is TRBJ2-7, the V gene TRBV13; D is possibly TRBD1 (6 bases). This CDR3 has 12 residues. Germline V gene sequence: CDR1 PRHDT, CDR2 FYEKMQ (reference sequence). Trimming removed 3 bases from V and 10 bases from J, with 13 bases in between. CDR3 in amino acids: CASSLGTGKQYF. Here the CDR3 DNA reads TGTGCCAGCAGCTTGGGAACAGGGAAACAGTACTTC.

This clone showed up just a few times. The V gene is TRBV27, the J gene TRBJ1-5; D unresolved. Looked up from germline, CDR1 is MNHEY and CDR2 is SMNVEV (reference sequence). The CDR3 runs to 13 residues. Trimming stripped 3 bases from V and 3 bases from J, with 6 bases between. The CDR3 bases are TGTGCCAGCAGTTTGGGTTTCAATCAGCCCCAGCATTTT. Its translation: CASSLGFNQPQHF.

The sample holds one count of this clone. The CDR3 nucleotides read TGCGCCAGCAGCCAAGAAGGCTACTACAATGAGCAGTTCTTC. This translates into CASSQEGYYNEQFF. The chain links TRBV4-3 to TRBJ2-1, with D hard to call. CDR1 and CDR2 (germline): LGHNA, YSLEER. The CDR3 runs to 14 residues. V gave up 0 bases and J gave up 3 bases, with 6 bases separating them.

The gene calls are TRBV30 and TRBJ1-6, with D tentatively TRBD1 (5 bases). Trimming removed 0 bases at V and 5 bases at J, with 11 bases between. The CDR3 is 15 amino acids. Germline V lookup: CDR1 GTSNPN, CDR2 SVGIG (reference sequence). CDR3 in amino acids: CAWSVTRGNNSPLHF. Written as DNA, the CDR3 is TGTGCCTGGAGTGTAACTCGGGGGAATAATTCACCCCTCCACTTT. The full variable domain, with the rest looked up from reference TRBV30 and TRBJ1-6, is SQTIHQWPATLVQPVGSPLSLECTVEGTSNPNLYWYRQAAGRGLQLLFYSVGIGQISSEVPQNLSASRPQDRQFILSSKKLLLSDSGFYLCAWSVTRGNNSPLHFGNGTRLTVT.

V usage is TRBV30 and J usage is TRBJ2-7; 12 bases are a match to TRBD1. Trimming at V came to 4 bases and at J to 6 bases, leaving 4 bases not matched to a gene. CDR1 and CDR2 from the germline V gene are GTSNPN and SVGIG (reference sequence). This CDR3 spans 13 amino acids. This CDR3 reads CAWTGTGGGEQYF. The CDR3 region has the DNA TGTGCCTGGACCGGGACAGGGGGCGGCGAGCAGTACTTC.

CDR3: CASSPGGAPYNEQFF. CDR3 DNA sequence: TGCGCCAGCAGCCCCGGGGGGGCCCCCTACAATGAGCAGTTCTTC. The V call is TRBV4-3, the J call TRBJ2-1; 8 nucleotides agree with TRBD2. Trimming removed 4 bases from V and 2 bases from J; junction bases left unmatched: 4. The CDR3 sequence is 15 residues long. The germline CDR1 and CDR2 sequences are LGHNA and YSLEER.

This clone occurred a few times. The rearrangement joins TRBV7-2 to TRBJ2-7, with D possibly matching TRBD1 (6 bases). V lost 5 bases and J 12 bases, leaving 23 bases between the germline ends. CDR1 is SGHTA and CDR2 is FQGNSA in the germline V gene. CDR3 length: 14 amino acids. The CDR3 DNA is TGTGCCAGCAGCCCGGAAGGCGTTAGGGGGAGCAGGTACTTC. Its protein is CASSPEGVRGSRYF.

The chain links TRBV30 to TRBJ2-5; D gene uncertain. The DNA end is a closer match to TRBJ2-7, so the J assignment may be wrong. The CDR3 consists of 11 residues. From germline, CDR1 is GTSNPN and CDR2 SVGIG (reference sequence). The CDR3 spells CAWRGSYEQYF. Written as DNA, the CDR3 is TGTGCCTGGAGGGGGTCCTACGAGCAGTACTTC.

This clone was counted between two and nine times. The chain employs TRBV11-2 and TRBJ2-3; D not certain. Trimming pared 1 base from V and 4 bases from J, leaving 9 bases between. This CDR3 contains 14 residues. The germline V gene has CDR1 SGHAT and CDR2 FQNNGV. The CDR3 region has the DNA TGTGCCAGCAGCTTAGTCAGCCGGGCAGATACGCAGTATTTT. It yields the protein CASSLVSRADTQYF. The variable domain in full, completed from reference TRBV11-2 and TRBJ2-3, reads EAGVAQSPRYKIIEKRQSVAFWCNPISGHATLYWYQQILGQGPKLLIQFQNNGVVDDSQLPKDRFSAERLKGVDSTLKIQPAKLEDSAVYLCASSLVSRADTQYFGPGTRLTVL.

The chain joins TRBV13 to TRBJ2-6; D gene unclear. Trimming cost V 3 bases and J 2 bases, with 8 bases left between them. Looked up from germline, CDR1 is PRHDT and CDR2 is FYEKMQ (reference sequence). This CDR3 comprises 15 residues. The CDR3 here is CASSFAETGANVLTF. CDR3 bases: TGTGCCAGCAGCTTCGCCGAAACTGGGGCCAACGTCCTGACTTTC. The full variable domain, with the rest looked up from reference TRBV13 and TRBJ2-6, is AAGVIQSPRHLIKEKRETATLKCYPIPRHDTVYWYQQGPGQDPQFLISFYEKMQSDKGSIPDRFSAQQFSDYHSELNMSSLELGDSALYFCASSFAETGANVLTFGAGSRLTVL.